This record looks at one T cell receptor beta chain sequence and its context. Per the original data handling: Reference gene primers were amplified, and this amplification served to estimate nucleated cell counts. Sequencing used immunoSEQ multiplex PCR; TCRdb keeps in-frame clones, though not all of them. V and J calls and clone size come straight from that table; D and trimming were deduced from the DNA. The sample includes roughly 190,000 clones, approximately 80% of them seen just once. The CDR3 has 12 amino acids. Looked up from germline, CDR1 is SGHAT and CDR2 is FQNNGV. The cohort comprised adults aged 18 to 89 years residing in approximately 25 US areas. Among Cohort 3 donors, those recovered had two negative PCRs, clearance, or symptom resolution. This specimen comes from a study of blood T cell repertoires in COVID-19. The wider study: The cDNA or gDNA used as material had been derived from T cells, B-cell-depleted T cells, or PBMCs.

Specimen: PBMCs or T cells enriched from blood (not recorded which). This TCR came from a man aged 35 to 55 who had recovered from COVID-19. This sequence joins TRBV11-2 and TRBJ2-5, with a weak D call TRBD1 (6 bases). The CDR3, as DNA: TGTGCAGCAGGGGAGCACCAAGAGACCCAGTACTTC. Translated: CAAGEHQETQYF.